This TCR beta chain comes out of a study of T cell responses to AZD1222 COVID-19 vaccine. This clone was recorded once. Its antigen is as yet unknown. The CDR3 spans 16 residues. The V and J ends lost 0 bases and 5 bases respectively, with 14 bases between them. CDR1 SGHKS and CDR2 YYEKEE come from the germline V gene (reference sequence). This table comes from immunoSEQ multiplex PCR, and its TCRdb copy is limited to in-frame clones, with some not included. This repertoire shows roughly 100,000 clones, 90% found once; its top ten account for approximately 1.3%. Study results and caveats: In a largely white British group with more females than males, clonal diversity was possibly underestimated. A rise in Spike-specific TCR breadth and depth followed two AZD1222 doses.

The chain carries TRBV5-5 and TRBJ1-4; TRBD1 is a possible D gene (6 bases). The source material was peripheral blood, sampled on day 0 of AZD1222 vaccination. The sequence was obtained from an adult in good health. As DNA, the CDR3 is TGTGCCAGCAGCTTGGCCTCTATCAGGGGCAATGAAAAACTGTTTTTT. This encodes CASSLASIRGNEKLFF.